The clone carrying this T cell receptor (beta chain) was seen a few times. The antigen is unknown. These data come from a study of CD8+ T cells in alopecia areata. The study's findings and limits: Sequencing of scalp samples also captures resident alphabeta T cells of normal skin. Elevated clonality characterized lesional scalp relative to normal scalp, particularly in alopecia totalis/universalis. TCRs were shared less clearly across patients than in mice, possibly for HLA-related reasons.

After isolation, RNA underwent reverse transcription to generate cDNA as the sequencing template. Sequencing was performed with immunoSEQ multiplex PCR; in TCRdb, only in-frame clones are kept and a portion is missing. This table holds approximately 99,000 clones, 55% to 70% found once. Trimming shortened V by 3 bases and J by 2 bases, and 14 bases separated the two germline ends. The CDR3 is 15 residues long. Germline values: CDR1 LGHNA, CDR2 YNFKEQ. Researchers gathered lesional scalp punch biopsies and peripheral blood from patients with alopecia areata. Input material: NKG2D-low CD8+ T cells sorted from blood. The chain has TRBV4-2 and TRBJ2-7; D uncertain. The receptor's source is a human donor with alopecia areata. The CDR3 nucleotides read TGTGCCAGCAGCCAGGCCCCCGCAGGAGCCTACGAGCAGTACTTC. The encoded protein is CASSQAPAGAYEQYF.